This record looks at one T cell receptor (beta chain) sequence and its context. These data belong to a study of T cells after somatic rescue of genetic block. The ends were cut back, 1 base at V and 0 bases at J, with 18 bases in the middle. CDR3 length: 19 residues. In germline, CDR1 is LNHDA, CDR2 SQIVND (reference sequence). Assay used: immunoSEQ multiplex PCR; TCRdb lists only in-frame clones, some missing. The sample has roughly 110,000 clones, about 90% seen once. The receptor's source is a woman aged 18-29 years. The rearrangement links TRBV19 to TRBJ1-4; maybe TRBD1 (6 bases). Material: peripheral blood mononuclear cells (PBMCs). CDR3 sequence reads: CASSIVTRGRISTNEKLFF. DNA for the CDR3: TGTGCCAGTAGTATAGTAACACGGGGGCGAATCTCAACTAATGAAAAACTGTTTTTT.